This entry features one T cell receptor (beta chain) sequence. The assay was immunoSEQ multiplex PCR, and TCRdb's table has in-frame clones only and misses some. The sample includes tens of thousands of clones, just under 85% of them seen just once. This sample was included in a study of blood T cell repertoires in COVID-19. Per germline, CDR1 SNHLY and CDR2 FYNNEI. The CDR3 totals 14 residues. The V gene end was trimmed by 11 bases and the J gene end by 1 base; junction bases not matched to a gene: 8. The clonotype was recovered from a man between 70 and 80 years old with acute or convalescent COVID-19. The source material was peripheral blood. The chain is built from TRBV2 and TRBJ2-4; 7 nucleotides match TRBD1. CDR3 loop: CASGTGAAKNIQYF. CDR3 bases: TGTGCCTCAGGCACAGGGGCGGCCAAAAACATTCAGTACTTC.